This TCR beta chain came from a study of shared clonotypes between healthy human individuals. Whole-study context: Per-donor plates numbered three CD4 naive, three CD4 memory, two CD8 naive and one CD8 memory.

This CDR3 is built from 16 residues. From germline, CDR1 is MGHRA and CDR2 YSYEKL. V gave up 1 base and J gave up 5 bases, with 15 bases separating them. Assay: immunoSEQ multiplex PCR; the TCRdb copy retains only in-frame clones and omits some. The sample lists under 2,500,000 clones; 90% to 97% were seen once. The clonotype was recovered from a man younger than 35 in good health. The chain uses TRBV4-1 and TRBJ2-4; D is uncertain. Sequenced sample: naive CD4+ T cells sorted from blood. The subset was: CD45RA+ positively selected. The CDR3 region has the DNA TGCGCCAGCAGCCAAGGGCCCCAAGGGTACCAAAACATTCAGTACTTC. Its translation: CASSQGPQGYQNIQYF.